These T cell receptor beta chains were read from a single sample in a study of patients and donors after allogeneic stem cell transplantation. TCRdb reprocessed the RT-PCR reads via MiXCR and lists one record per CDR3 protein. The sample lists 900,000 to 1,000,000 distinct CDR3 sequences; about a sixth were seen once. Sequencing was done on a sample of blood, either unsorted or a sorted T cell fraction (not recorded which). These receptors were collected from a human donor who was either an allogeneic HSCT recipient or a stem cell or donor lymphocyte infusion donor (not recorded which). It is not recorded whose cells these are; they may come from a transplant donor. Each CDR3 is given without its conserved first and last residue.

J: TRBJ2-2
V: TRBV3-1
CDR3: ASSQIRAGTGELF

J: TRBJ1-5
V: TRBV6-2/TRBV6-3
CDR3: ASRSIDQPQH

J: TRBJ1-1
V: TRBV5-1
CDR3: ASSLVAGLSTEAF

J: TRBJ2-7
V: TRBV20-1
CDR3: SAPDRRGGTRIYEQY

J: TRBJ2-2
V: TRBV12-3/TRBV12-4
CDR3: ASSFDTIESIRSREPGELF

J: TRBJ2-1
V: TRBV6-2/TRBV6-3
CDR3: ASDLPGPYNEQF

J: TRBJ2-7
V: TRBV19
CDR3: ASSRKGGTYYEQY

J: TRBJ2-1
V: TRBV25-1
CDR3: ASSHQGLYNEQF

J: TRBJ2-2
V: TRBV10-3
CDR3: AISESGLENTGELF

J: TRBJ2-5
V: TRBV24-1
CDR3: ATSGLPEGAGETQY

J: TRBJ2-4
V: TRBV20-1
CDR3: SARDIRLAGGIAKNIQY